The 21 T cell receptor beta chains listed next were all sequenced from one sample in a study of T cells in Graves' hyperthyroidism and ophthalmopathy. The TCR beta CDR3 regions underwent amplification using RNA transcripts as the source. With the HTBI primer set, the TCR CDR3 went through a first round of RT-PCR. TCRdb reanalysed the multiplex PCR reads using MiXCR and keeps one entry per CDR3 protein. The data show roughly 510,000 distinct CDR3 sequences, around 50% seen once. Sequencing was done on a sample of peripheral blood or thyroid tissue (not recorded which). These receptors were collected from an adult woman with Graves' disease, either hyperthyroidism or ophthalmopathy (not recorded which).

The gene calls are TRBV20-1 and TRBJ2-2, with D possibly TRBD2 on 5 matching bases. The CDR3 contains 14 residues. Looked up from germline, CDR1 is DFQATT and CDR2 is SNEGSKA (reference sequence). Trimming stripped 4 bases from V and 4 bases from J, with 13 bases between. CDR3 bases: TGCAGTGCTACCCGGGGTACCAGCACCGGGGAGCTGTTTTTT. Its translation: CSATRGTSTGELFF.

This clonotype was counted many times. The rearrangement joins TRBV7-9 to TRBJ2-2, with 8 bases aligning to TRBD1. Germline CDR1 and CDR2: SEHNR and FQNEAQ (reference sequence). The junction had 9 bases not matched to a gene; V was cut back by 8 bases and J by 4 bases. The CDR3 runs to 15 residues. The CDR3 coding sequence is TGTGCCAGCTCCTCGACAGGGGAAGGCACCGGGGAGCTGTTTTTT. It is translated as CASSSTGEGTGELFF.

This chain links TRBV11-2 with TRBJ2-6; no clear D gene. This CDR3 comprises 16 residues. The germline gives CDR1 SGHAT, CDR2 FQNNGV. V was trimmed by 5 bases and J by 0 bases, leaving 11 bases between them. The CDR3 DNA is TGTGCCAGCAGCGTCGTTGACGGCTCTGGGGCCAACGTCCTGACTTTC. The encoded protein is CASSVVDGSGANVLTF. The complete variable domain, with remaining parts taken from reference TRBV11-2 and TRBJ2-6, reads EAGVAQSPRYKIIEKRQSVAFWCNPISGHATLYWYQQILGQGPKLLIQFQNNGVVDDSQLPKDRFSAERLKGVDSTLKIQPAKLEDSAVYLCASSVVDGSGANVLTFGAGSRLTVL.

The gene calls are TRBV10-3 and TRBJ2-7; tentatively, D is TRBD2 (5 bases). This CDR3 region has 13 residues. Germline V gene data show CDR1 as ENHRY and CDR2 as SYGVKD. Trimming stripped 5 bases from V and 2 bases from J, with 10 bases between. This CDR3 is CAISLEETYEQYF. CDR3 bases: TGTGCCATCAGTTTGGAGGAAACCTACGAGCAGTACTTC.

The chain joins TRBV7-2 to TRBJ1-2; perhaps TRBD1 as D (6 bases). The germline V gene encodes CDR1 SGHTA and CDR2 FQGNSA. This CDR3 comprises 17 residues. The V end was cut by 4 bases, the J end by 8 bases, with 26 bases between. The CDR3 DNA sequence: TGTGCCAGCAGCTGGACCCTGAACACCGGGGGCTTCTGGGGCTACACCTTC. Residues: CASSWTLNTGGFWGYTF. The full variable domain, in which reference TRBV7-2 and TRBJ1-2 provide the parts outside the CDR3, is GAGVSQSPSNKVTEKGKDVELRCDPISGHTALYWYRQSLGQGLEFLIYFQGNSAPDKSGLPSDRFSAERTGGSVSTLTIQRTQQEDSAVYLCASSWTLNTGGFWGYTFGSGTRLTVV.

This chain uses TRBV6-5 with TRBJ1-3, with D perhaps matching TRBD1 (6 bases). The germline V gene has CDR1 MNHEY and CDR2 SVGAGI. This CDR3 region has 18 residues. Between the trimmed V and J ends, which lost 0 bases and 0 bases, there was a span of 15 bases. CDR3 sequence: CASSYSINRESSGNTIYF. The CDR3 DNA sequence: TGTGCCAGCAGTTACTCGATTAACAGGGAATCCTCTGGAAACACCATATATTTT.

As to this clonotype: With a much larger clone just one base away, this may be a read error. V usage is TRBV6-1 and J usage is TRBJ1-2; 8 bases are shared with TRBD1. Germline V gene lookup returns CDR1 MNHNS and CDR2 SASEGT. The CDR3 has 15 amino acids. CDR3: CASGDARTGTIGYTF. CDR3 nucleotides: TGTGCCAGCGGTGACGCTAGGACAGGGACGATTGGCTACACCTTC.

The table lists this clonotype with many counts. V gene TRBV2 combines with J gene TRBJ1-1; D uncertain. CDR1 and CDR2 from the germline V gene are SNHLY and FYNNEI. The CDR3 loop spans 13 amino acids. V dropped 6 bases and J dropped 2 bases, with 10 bases sitting between them. CDR3 residues: CASSNQINTEAFF. The CDR3 DNA follows: TGTGCCAGCAGCAACCAGATTAACACTGAAGCTTTCTTT.

This chain uses TRBV28 with TRBJ1-6, with D perhaps TRBD1 (6 bases). Trimming pared 6 bases from V and 8 bases from J, leaving 11 bases between. The CDR3 sequence is 13 residues long. Germline CDR1 MDHEN, CDR2 SYDVKM. The CDR3 nucleotides are TGTGCCAGCAGCTGGGAGGGGGATTCACCCCTCCACTTT. Translating gives CASSWEGDSPLHF. The full variable domain, with the rest looked up from reference TRBV28 and TRBJ1-6, is DVKVTQSSRYLVKRTGEKVFLECVQDMDHENMFWYRQDPGLGLRLIYFSYDVKMKEKGDIPEGYSVSREKKERFSLILESASTNQTSMYLCASSWEGDSPLHFGNGTRLTVT.

A note on this clonotype: A much bigger clone sits one base away, suggesting this may be a read error. CDR3 DNA sequence: TGTGCCAGCAGCGTAGGGGTAGCAGGATGGGAGCAGTACTTC. Its protein product is CASSVGVAGWEQYF. The V and J genes are TRBV9 and TRBJ2-7; unclear D gene. Trimming pared 0 bases from V and 7 bases from J, leaving 14 bases between. The CDR3 contains 14 residues. Per germline, CDR1 SGDLS and CDR2 YYNGEE.

In its sample, this clonotype was seen many times. This rearrangement joins TRBV29-1 to TRBJ2-7; 12 nucleotides agree with TRBD2. The germline CDR1 and CDR2 sequences are SQVTM and ANQGSEA. The V segment lost 6 bases and the J segment 4 bases; nucleotides outside the gene matches: 4. This CDR3 is 13 amino acids long. The CDR3, as DNA: TGCAGCGTCCCGGGACTAGCGGGTTACGAGCAGTACTTC. Encoded protein: CSVPGLAGYEQYF.

As to this clonotype: Mismatch with germline at one junction end may stem from a read error. This rearrangement joins TRBV2 to TRBJ1-1; 7 nucleotides agree with TRBD1. Germline V gene lookup returns CDR1 SNHLY and CDR2 FYNNEI. The CDR3 spans 16 residues. The CDR3 region is CASSADRVYPNTEAFF. In DNA form, the CDR3 reads TGTGCCAGCAGTGCAGACAGGGTATATCCCAACACCGAAGCTTTCTTT.

A word on this clonotype: A read error may produce the germline difference seen at one junction end. The chain is built from TRBV29-1 and TRBJ2-7; D tentatively fits TRBD1 or TRBD2 (5 bases each). Germline V gene lookup returns CDR1 SQVTM and CDR2 ANQGSEA. The CDR3 has 12 amino acids. For the CDR3, the DNA is TGCGGCGTTGAAGAGGGGAGCTACGAGCAGTACTTC. Amino acid sequence: CGVEEGSYEQYF.

This clonotype was found many times. The chain combines TRBV6-5 with TRBJ2-7, with D possibly being TRBD2 (5 bases). V shed 8 bases and J shed 1 base, with 12 bases lying between them. Germline V gene data show CDR1 as MNHEY and CDR2 as SVGAGI. The CDR3 is 13 amino acids. The CDR3 region is CASREGASYEQYF. Written as DNA, the CDR3 is TGTGCCAGCCGGGAAGGTGCGTCCTACGAGCAGTACTTC.

V usage is TRBV7-8 and J usage is TRBJ1-1; TRBD1 matches at 8 bases. The CDR3 spans 16 residues. V was pared by 7 bases and J by 6 bases, with 16 bases of the junction left unmatched. Germline V gives CDR1 SGHVS, CDR2 FQNEAQ. CDR3 region: CASTGETGERRAEAFF. In DNA form, the CDR3 reads TGTGCCAGCACCGGGGAGACAGGGGAAAGGCGGGCTGAAGCTTTCTTT.

The V call is TRBV10-3, the J call TRBJ2-7; the match to TRBD2 covers 10 bases. The CDR3 length is 13 residues. The trim removed 6 bases at V and 5 bases at J, leaving 4 bases unmatched. Germline V CDR1 and CDR2: ENHRY, SYGVKD. The CDR3, as DNA: TGTGCCATCAGGGGACTAGCGTTCCACGAGCAGTACTTC. Its protein product is CAIRGLAFHEQYF.

The V call is TRBV24-1, the J call TRBJ2-2; possible D gene TRBD2, 6 bases. Germline CDR1 and CDR2: KGHDR and SFDVKD. The CDR3 is 14 residues long. V shed 10 bases and J shed 0 bases, with 11 bases lying between them. CDR3 nucleotide sequence: TGTGCCACGTCGGGACTGACGAACACCGGGGAGCTGTTTTTT. Protein product: CATSGLTNTGELFF.

This sequence joins TRBV27 and TRBJ2-7, with D possibly being TRBD1 (6 bases). The ends were cut back, 6 bases at V and 9 bases at J, with 18 bases in the middle. This CDR3 is built from 13 residues. The germline V gene has CDR1 MNHEY and CDR2 SMNVEV (reference sequence). The CDR3 here is CASSPRDKESQYF. CDR3 bases: TGTGCCAGCAGCCCTAGGGACAAGGAATCGCAGTACTTC.

The chain carries TRBV7-2 and TRBJ1-6, with 9 bases matching TRBD1. The CDR3 consists of 16 residues. The V and J ends lost 4 bases and 10 bases, in that order; junction bases with no gene match: 11. Germline V gene data show CDR1 as SGHTA and CDR2 as FQGNSA. CDR3 sequence (DNA): TGTGCCAGCAGCTCGGGGTTACAGGGGGCAAGATCACCCCTCCACTTT. Translating gives CASSSGLQGARSPLHF.

The rearrangement joins TRBV19 to TRBJ2-6, with 7 bases fitting TRBD1. Trimming took 4 bases from V and 3 from J; bases not matched to a gene: 3. The CDR3 consists of 15 residues. Germline V gene sequence: CDR1 LNHDA, CDR2 SQIVND (reference sequence). CDR3 region: CASSNQGDGANVLTF. CDR3 DNA sequence: TGTGCCAGTAGTAACCAGGGGGATGGGGCCAACGTCCTGACTTTC.

V is TRBV6-4 and J is TRBJ1-5; no clear D gene. The CDR3 extends over 14 amino acids. Germline V gene data show CDR1 as MRHNA and CDR2 as SNTAGT. V lost 7 bases and J lost 0, with 10 bases in between. The CDR3 DNA reads as TGTGCCAGCATCCCCCAACATAGCAATCAGCCCCAGCATTTT. It translates to CASIPQHSNQPQHF.